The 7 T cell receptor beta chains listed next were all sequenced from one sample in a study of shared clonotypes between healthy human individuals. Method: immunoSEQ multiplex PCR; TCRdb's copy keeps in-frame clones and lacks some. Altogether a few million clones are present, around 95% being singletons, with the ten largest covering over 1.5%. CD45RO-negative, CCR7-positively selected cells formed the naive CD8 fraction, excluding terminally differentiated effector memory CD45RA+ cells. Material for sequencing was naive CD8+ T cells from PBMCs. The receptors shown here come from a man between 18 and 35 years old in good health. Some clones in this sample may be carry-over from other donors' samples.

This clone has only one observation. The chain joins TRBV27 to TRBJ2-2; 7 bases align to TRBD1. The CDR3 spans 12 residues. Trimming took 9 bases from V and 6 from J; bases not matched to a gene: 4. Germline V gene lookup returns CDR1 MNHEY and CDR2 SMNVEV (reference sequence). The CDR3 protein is CASCQGAGELFF. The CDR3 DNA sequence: TGTGCCAGTTGCCAGGGGGCCGGGGAGCTGTTTTTT.

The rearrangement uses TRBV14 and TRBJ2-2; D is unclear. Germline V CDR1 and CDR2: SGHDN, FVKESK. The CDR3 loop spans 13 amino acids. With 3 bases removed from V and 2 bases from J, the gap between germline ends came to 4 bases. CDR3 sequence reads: CASSHINTGELFF. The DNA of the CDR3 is TGTGCCAGCAGCCATATAAACACCGGGGAGCTGTTTTTT.

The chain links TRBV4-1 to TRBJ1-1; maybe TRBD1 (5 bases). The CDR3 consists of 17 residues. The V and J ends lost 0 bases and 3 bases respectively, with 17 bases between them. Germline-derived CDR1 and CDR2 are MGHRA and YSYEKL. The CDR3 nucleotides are TGCGCCAGCAGCCAAGATACCCCCGACAGCTGGGACACTGAAGCTTTCTTT. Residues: CASSQDTPDSWDTEAFF.

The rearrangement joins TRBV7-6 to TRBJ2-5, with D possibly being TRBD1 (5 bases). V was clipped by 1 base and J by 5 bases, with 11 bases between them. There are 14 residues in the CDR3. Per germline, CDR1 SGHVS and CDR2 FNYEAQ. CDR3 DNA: TGTGCCAGCAGCTTAGGGGGCTCAGACGAGACCCAGTACTTC. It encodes CASSLGGSDETQYF.

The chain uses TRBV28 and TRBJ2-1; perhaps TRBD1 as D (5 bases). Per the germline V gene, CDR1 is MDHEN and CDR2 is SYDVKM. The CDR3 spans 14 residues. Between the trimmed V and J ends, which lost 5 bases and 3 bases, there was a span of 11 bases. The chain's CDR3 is CASSLQAYYNEQFF. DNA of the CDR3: TGTGCCAGCAGTCTACAGGCATACTACAATGAGCAGTTCTTC. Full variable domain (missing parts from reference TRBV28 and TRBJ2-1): DVKVTQSSRYLVKRTGEKVFLECVQDMDHENMFWYRQDPGLGLRLIYFSYDVKMKEKGDIPEGYSVSREKKERFSLILESASTNQTSMYLCASSLQAYYNEQFFGPGTRLTVL.

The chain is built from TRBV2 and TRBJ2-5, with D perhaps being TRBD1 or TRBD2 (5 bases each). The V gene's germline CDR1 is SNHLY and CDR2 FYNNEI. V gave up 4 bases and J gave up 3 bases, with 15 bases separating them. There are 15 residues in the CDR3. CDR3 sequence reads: CASSAGTDRKETQYF. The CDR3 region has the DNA TGTGCCAGCAGTGCGGGGACGGACCGAAAAGAGACCCAGTACTTC. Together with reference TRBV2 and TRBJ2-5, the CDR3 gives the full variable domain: EPEVTQTPSHQVTQMGQEVILRCVPISNHLYFYWYRQILGQKVEFLVSFYNNEISEKSEIFDDQFSVERPDGSNFTLKIRSTKLEDSAMYFCASSAGTDRKETQYFGPGTRLLVL.

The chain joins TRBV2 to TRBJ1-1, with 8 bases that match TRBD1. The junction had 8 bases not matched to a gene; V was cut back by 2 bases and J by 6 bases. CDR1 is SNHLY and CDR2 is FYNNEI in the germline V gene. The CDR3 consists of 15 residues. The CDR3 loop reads CASSERGRGPSEAFF. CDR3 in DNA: TGTGCCAGCAGTGAAAGGGGCAGGGGGCCCTCTGAAGCTTTCTTT. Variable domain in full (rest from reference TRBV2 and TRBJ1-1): EPEVTQTPSHQVTQMGQEVILRCVPISNHLYFYWYRQILGQKVEFLVSFYNNEISEKSEIFDDQFSVERPDGSNFTLKIRSTKLEDSAMYFCASSERGRGPSEAFFGQGTRLTVV.